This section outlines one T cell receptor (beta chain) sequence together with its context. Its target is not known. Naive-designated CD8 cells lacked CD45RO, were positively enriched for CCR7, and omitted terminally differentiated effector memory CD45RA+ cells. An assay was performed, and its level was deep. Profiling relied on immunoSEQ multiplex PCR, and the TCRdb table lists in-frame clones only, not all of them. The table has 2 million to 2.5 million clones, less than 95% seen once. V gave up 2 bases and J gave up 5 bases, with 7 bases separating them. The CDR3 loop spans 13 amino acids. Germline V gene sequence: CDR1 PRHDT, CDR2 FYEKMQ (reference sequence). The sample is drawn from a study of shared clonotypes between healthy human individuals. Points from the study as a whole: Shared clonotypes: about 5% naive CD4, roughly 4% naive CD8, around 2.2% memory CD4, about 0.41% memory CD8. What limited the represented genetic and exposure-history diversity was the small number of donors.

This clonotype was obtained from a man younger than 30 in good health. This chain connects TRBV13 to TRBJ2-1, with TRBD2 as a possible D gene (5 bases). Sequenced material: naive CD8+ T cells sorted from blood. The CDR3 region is CASSLLANNEQFF. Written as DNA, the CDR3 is TGTGCCAGCAGCTTATTAGCGAACAATGAGCAGTTCTTC. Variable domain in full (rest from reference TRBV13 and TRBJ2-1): AAGVIQSPRHLIKEKRETATLKCYPIPRHDTVYWYQQGPGQDPQFLISFYEKMQSDKGSIPDRFSAQQFSDYHSELNMSSLELGDSALYFCASSLLANNEQFFGPGTRLTVL.